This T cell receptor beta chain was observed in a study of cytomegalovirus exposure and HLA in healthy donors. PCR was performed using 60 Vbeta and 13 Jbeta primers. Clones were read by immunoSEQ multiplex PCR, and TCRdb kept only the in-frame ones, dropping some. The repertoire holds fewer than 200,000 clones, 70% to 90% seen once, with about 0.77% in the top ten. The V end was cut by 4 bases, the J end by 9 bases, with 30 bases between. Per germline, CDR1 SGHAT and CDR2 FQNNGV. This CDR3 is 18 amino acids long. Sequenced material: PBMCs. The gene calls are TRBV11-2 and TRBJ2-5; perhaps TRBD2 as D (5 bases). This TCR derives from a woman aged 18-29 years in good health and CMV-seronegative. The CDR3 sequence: CASSSIRFGLAHLWAQYF. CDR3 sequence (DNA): TGTGCCAGCAGCTCTATAAGATTCGGGCTAGCCCATCTGTGGGCCCAGTACTTC.